The 8 T cell receptor beta chains in this list originate from one sample, sequenced in a study of cytomegalovirus exposure and HLA in healthy donors. Clones were sequenced by immunoSEQ multiplex PCR, and TCRdb holds only the in-frame ones, with some missing. The table has fewer than 250,000 clones, about 82% seen once. Sequencing was carried out using PBMCs. These receptors were collected from a woman aged 18-35 years in good health and CMV-seronegative.

The V gene is TRBV9, the J gene TRBJ2-1; D possibly corresponds to TRBD1 (6 bases). Trimming left V 0 bases short and J 10 bases short, with 8 bases between. CDR3 length equals 12 residues. Germline loops: CDR1 SGDLS, CDR2 YYNGEE. The CDR3 here is CASSVEDREQFF. CDR3 nucleotides: TGTGCCAGCAGCGTAGAGGACAGAGAGCAGTTCTTC.

The rearrangement uses TRBV5-1 and TRBJ1-1; D gene unclear. Germline loops: CDR1 SGHRS, CDR2 YFSETQ. This CDR3 comprises 15 residues. Between the trimmed V and J ends, which lost 3 bases and 5 bases, there was a span of 17 bases. CDR3 DNA: TGCGCCAGCAGCTCCAGACACTCCGGAAGTACTGAAGCTTTCTTT. This sequence encodes CASSSRHSGSTEAFF.

The chain links TRBV30 to TRBJ2-2; the match to TRBD2 covers 9 bases. J was trimmed by 5 bases and V by 0 bases; bases with no gene match: 7. CDR1 is GTSNPN, CDR2 SVGIG, per germline (reference sequence). The CDR3 extends over 16 amino acids. The CDR3 region is CAWSVAGGPYTGELFF. CDR3 coding DNA: TGTGCCTGGAGTGTAGCGGGGGGCCCCTATACCGGGGAGCTGTTTTTT.

This chain links TRBV2 with TRBJ2-1, with a tentative D call TRBD2 (6 bases). Trimming stripped 7 bases from V and 7 bases from J, with 14 bases between. The CDR3 runs 13 residues. The germline gives CDR1 SNHLY, CDR2 FYNNEI. CDR3 residues: CASKVLAFNEQFF. CDR3 nucleotides: TGTGCCAGCAAGGTCCTAGCGTTTAATGAGCAGTTCTTC.

This clone occurred a few times. CDR3 region: CASSSYRVNYGYTF. The CDR3 DNA sequence: TGTGCCAGCAGTTCTTACAGGGTTAACTATGGCTACACCTTC. The chain combines TRBV6-5 with TRBJ1-2, with D perhaps TRBD1 (6 bases). Germline V gene data show CDR1 as MNHEY and CDR2 as SVGAGI. V lost 4 bases and J 1 base, leaving 10 bases between the germline ends. This CDR3 is 14 amino acids long.

J is TRBJ2-7 and V is TRBV29-1; D is possibly TRBD2 (5 bases). Germline V gene data show CDR1 as SQVTM and CDR2 as ANQGSEA. The CDR3 loop spans 12 amino acids. The ends were cut back, 4 bases at V and 6 bases at J, with 13 bases in the middle. The CDR3 spells CSVVFWEREQYF. The CDR3 DNA is TGCAGCGTTGTCTTTTGGGAGCGCGAGCAGTACTTC.

The chain is built from TRBV7-2 and TRBJ1-1; no clear D. Trimming removed 5 bases at V and 1 base at J, with 14 bases between. In germline, CDR1 is SGHTA, CDR2 FQGNSA. The CDR3 has 15 amino acids. CDR3 bases: TGTGCCAGCAGCCCAGTGGGAGGATCGAACACTGAAGCTTTCTTT. Translated, it gives CASSPVGGSNTEAFF. Looking up the rest from reference TRBV7-2 and TRBJ1-1 gives the full variable domain: GAGVSQSPSNKVTEKGKDVELRCDPISGHTALYWYRQSLGQGLEFLIYFQGNSAPDKSGLPSDRFSAERTGGSVSTLTIQRTQQEDSAVYLCASSPVGGSNTEAFFGQGTRLTVV.

The chain combines TRBV7-9 with TRBJ1-2; the D gene is possibly TRBD1 (6 bases). The CDR3 totals 14 residues. Germline lookup yields CDR1 SEHNR and CDR2 FQNEAQ (reference sequence). Trimming took off 5 bases at V and 3 bases at J, with 13 bases between the two ends. CDR3 amino acids: CASSEGVSDYGYTF. Written as DNA, the CDR3 is TGTGCCAGCAGCGAGGGGGTCTCGGACTATGGCTACACCTTC.